The present entry profiles one T cell receptor (beta chain) with its context. What it binds is not known. All patients were mismatch repair deficient, assessed by either PCR or immunohistochemistry. TCR sequencing covered a few patients who responded to pembrolizumab. This record belongs to a study of PD-1 blockade in mismatch repair-deficient tumors. Study overall: Patients had about a dozen mismatch repair-deficient cancer types and were previously treated and progressing.

Generated by immunoSEQ multiplex PCR, the TCRdb table keeps only in-frame clones and is missing some. The sample shows 120,000 or so clones, 86% of them seen only once. Findings and limits, study-wide: Rapid post-treatment expansion, then contraction, generally preceding radiologic response, marked tumor-resident clones.

CDR1 LGHNA and CDR2 YNFKEQ come from the germline V gene. The CDR3 runs to 14 residues. Between the trimmed V and J ends, which lost 0 bases and 6 bases, there was a span of 10 bases. This specimen was peripheral blood, taken 44 weeks after starting pembrolizumab. The chain employs TRBV4-2 and TRBJ2-3; D uncertain. The sequence was obtained from an adult with mismatch repair-deficient cancer. Here the CDR3 DNA reads TGTGCCAGCAGCCAAGATCGGGCCGGGGATACGCAGTATTTT. Translation gives CASSQDRAGDTQYF.